What follows is one T cell receptor beta chain and its context. Its antigen is not known. Sequenced by immunoSEQ multiplex PCR; TCRdb stores in-frame clones only, minus some. This sample has tens of thousands of clones; 65% to 85% occur once, and the top ten carry roughly 2%. The data stem from a study of memory CD4+ T cells and cytomegalovirus serostatus. Looking at the study overall: This sample comes from healthy Belgian adults, under 10 CMV seropositive, around 26 seronegative.

Study findings and constraints: About 40% of the roughly 150 known CMV-associated TCRbeta sequences appeared in CD4+ memory.

Single viable CD3+CD4+CD8-CD45RO+ cells were sorted as the memory CD4+ T cells. CD4+ T cells were isolated by positive magnetic selection. Specimen: memory CD4+ T cells from blood. The TCR originated in an adult in good health and CMV-seropositive.

The CDR3 sequence is CASSYSESQQYF. The CDR3, as DNA: TGTGCCAGCAGTTACTCGGAGTCTCAGCAGTACTTC. This chain links TRBV6-6 with TRBJ2-7, with no clear D. The V end was cut by 0 bases, the J end by 8 bases, with 8 bases between. The CDR3 loop spans 12 amino acids. Per germline, CDR1 MNHNY and CDR2 SVGAGI (reference sequence).